The 21 T cell receptor beta chains presented below share a single source sample, sequenced in a study of OX40 agonist ivuxolimab in advanced cancers. To prepare the library, the immunoSEQ multiplex PCR assay was applied. The immuneACCESS repertoire file appears here via TCRdb, limited to in-frame rearrangements. These files lack a portion of the clones; in checked studies, under half of the deficit traces to unresolved V genes, and the cause of the others is not known. This sample lists 77,000 or so clones; 81% were detected once. The ten largest clonotypes hold 5% of the sample. This specimen was CD4+ or CD8+ T cells sorted from blood, taken in a trial of the OX40 agonist ivuxolimab. Every receptor here comes from an adult with an advanced solid tumor such as melanoma, head and neck, liver or kidney cancer.

Only a few counts were recorded for this clone. J is TRBJ1-6 and V is TRBV6-5; TRBD1 agrees at 8 bases. CDR3 size: 13 residues. Germline trimming cut 5 bases from V and 8 bases from J; bases unmatched to any gene: 2. CDR1 is MNHEY, CDR2 SVGAGI, per germline. Written as DNA, the CDR3 is TGTGCCAGCAGTCCAGGGGGCTATTCACCCCTCCACTTT. Protein product: CASSPGGYSPLHF.

The chain links TRBV5-1 to TRBJ1-2, with TRBD1 matching 8 bases. The CDR3 spans 13 residues. Germline V gene data show CDR1 as SGHRS and CDR2 as YFSETQ. With V trimmed by 2 bases and J by 6 bases, 3 bases remained unmatched. CDR3 amino acids: CASSFRQGHGYTF. CDR3 in DNA: TGCGCCAGCAGCTTTCGACAGGGGCATGGCTACACCTTC.

This chain joins TRBV11-2 and TRBJ2-3; D is possibly TRBD2 (6 bases). The germline V gene encodes CDR1 SGHAT and CDR2 FQNNGV. The CDR3 spans 17 residues. Trimming took 3 bases from V and 0 from J, leaving 16 bases between them. For the CDR3, the DNA is TGTGCCAGCAGCTTCCCCCTGACTAGGATGAGCACAGATACGCAGTATTTT. This gives the protein CASSFPLTRMSTDTQYF. Full variable domain (remainder filled in from reference TRBV11-2 and TRBJ2-3): EAGVAQSPRYKIIEKRQSVAFWCNPISGHATLYWYQQILGQGPKLLIQFQNNGVVDDSQLPKDRFSAERLKGVDSTLKIQPAKLEDSAVYLCASSFPLTRMSTDTQYFGPGTRLTVL.

This chain links TRBV7-3 with TRBJ2-6; D call uncertain. V lost 4 bases and J lost 1, with 11 bases in between. The CDR3 extends over 16 amino acids. The V gene's germline CDR1 is SGHTA and CDR2 FQGTGA. In DNA form, the CDR3 reads TGTGCCAGCAGCTCTCGACTGGGTTCTGGGGCCAACGTCCTGACTTTC. Protein sequence: CASSSRLGSGANVLTF.

This clone was detected once. The chain has TRBV10-3 and TRBJ2-2, with a tentative D call TRBD2 (6 bases). The length of the CDR3 is 14 residues. Deletions cut 8 bases from V and 1 base from J, with 11 bases between. The germline gives CDR1 ENHRY, CDR2 SYGVKD. CDR3 residues: CAIGGTGNTGELFF. CDR3 nucleotides: TGTGCCATCGGGGGGACGGGGAACACCGGGGAGCTGTTTTTT.

The rearrangement links TRBV6-6 to TRBJ2-3, with 7 positions matching TRBD1. The ends lost 6 bases at V and 0 bases at J; junction bases unmatched: 9. This CDR3 is built from 16 residues. The germline V gene encodes CDR1 MNHNY and CDR2 SVGAGI (reference sequence). The CDR3 bases are TGTGCCAGCAGGGACCCAACAGGGGATAGCACAGATACGCAGTATTTT. It specifies CASRDPTGDSTDTQYF.

The V and J genes are TRBV20-1 and TRBJ1-1, with D unclear. Trimming removed 4 bases from V and 7 bases from J, with 7 bases in between. The CDR3 extends over 10 amino acids. Germline V gene sequence: CDR1 DFQATT, CDR2 SNEGSKA (reference sequence). This CDR3 reads CSATRDEAFF. The CDR3 DNA is TGCAGTGCTACCCGGGATGAAGCTTTCTTT.

Only one count was recorded for this clone. V is TRBV6-4 and J is TRBJ1-5, with D possibly TRBD1 on 6 matching bases. V lost 6 bases to trimming and J lost 2 bases, with 17 bases between them. Germline V gives CDR1 MRHNA, CDR2 SNTAGT. The length of the CDR3 is 16 residues. The CDR3 nucleotides are TGTGCCAGCAGCTCTGAGGCGGGGGCAGGCAATCAGCCCCAGCATTTT. It codes for CASSSEAGAGNQPQHF.

This clone has a single count. The chain is built from TRBV5-6 and TRBJ2-7, with a possible D match to TRBD2 (6 bases). Trimming took off 3 bases at V and 4 bases at J, with 20 bases between the two ends. The CDR3 spans 16 residues. The germline gives CDR1 SGHDT, CDR2 YYEEEE. This CDR3 is CASSSTGSEKGYEQYF. CDR3 nucleotide sequence: TGTGCCAGCAGCTCCACCGGGAGTGAGAAGGGGTACGAGCAGTACTTC.

The chain employs TRBV6-4 and TRBJ1-4; 7 nucleotides agree with TRBD1. Trimming took 3 bases from V and 3 from J; bases not matched to a gene: 4. Germline assignment: CDR1 MRHNA and CDR2 SNTAGT. The CDR3 is made up of 15 amino acids. The chain's CDR3 is CASSEQGGPNEKLFF. In DNA, the CDR3 is TGTGCCAGCAGTGAGCAGGGGGGACCTAATGAAAAACTGTTTTTT.

The chain is built from TRBV18 and TRBJ2-5; D gene uncertain. The CDR3 loop spans 14 amino acids. V shed 2 bases and J shed 1 base, with 8 bases lying between them. Germline CDR1 KGHSH, CDR2 LQKENI. The CDR3 here is CASSPTNSQETQYF. CDR3 coding DNA: TGTGCCAGCTCACCAACGAACTCCCAAGAGACCCAGTACTTC.

V gene TRBV14 combines with J gene TRBJ2-5; 7 positions agree with TRBD2. The CDR3 runs to 16 residues. The germline V gene encodes CDR1 SGHDN and CDR2 FVKESK. J lost 1 base, V lost 1 base, and 6 bases had no gene match. As DNA, the CDR3 is TGTGCCAGCAGCCAAGGATATTCTAGCGGCCAAGAGACCCAGTACTTC. This translates into CASSQGYSSGQETQYF.

This sequence joins TRBV19 and TRBJ2-2; the match to TRBD1 covers 12 bases. V was pared by 4 bases and J by 5 bases, with 5 bases of the junction left unmatched. The germline V gene encodes CDR1 LNHDA and CDR2 SQIVND (reference sequence). The CDR3 is 16 amino acids. CDR3 sequence reads: CASSRPGQGATGELFF. Written as DNA, the CDR3 is TGTGCCAGTAGTAGGCCGGGACAGGGGGCTACCGGGGAGCTGTTTTTT. The full variable domain, with the rest looked up from reference TRBV19 and TRBJ2-2, is DGGITQSPKYLFRKEGQNVTLSCEQNLNHDAMYWYRQDPGQGLRLIYYSQIVNDFQKGDIAEGYSVSREKKESFPLTVTSAQKNPTAFYLCASSRPGQGATGELFFGEGSRLTVL.

This sequence joins TRBV29-1 and TRBJ2-1; 11 nucleotides agree with TRBD2. The CDR3 is 15 amino acids. Germline CDR1 SQVTM, CDR2 ANQGSEA. V lost 3 bases and J lost 5; bases outside the gene matches: 6. For the CDR3, the DNA is TGCAGCGTTGATATGGGACTAGCGGTCGACAATGAGCAGTTCTTC. Protein: CSVDMGLAVDNEQFF.

J is TRBJ2-3 and V is TRBV5-1; 9 bases map to TRBD2. CDR1 SGHRS and CDR2 YFSETQ come from the germline V gene. The CDR3 runs 16 residues. After removal of 0 bases from V and 6 bases from J, the junction contained 8 bases not matched to a gene. The CDR3 bases are TGCGCCAGCAGCTTGGGCGGGAGGGCCCTCGGGGATACGCAGTATTTT. Translating gives CASSLGGRALGDTQYF.

This clone was recorded a few times. The chain couples TRBV4-2 to TRBJ2-7; 10 nucleotides match TRBD1. The CDR3 runs 16 residues. The ends lost 2 bases at V and 5 bases at J; junction bases unmatched: 9. Germline-derived CDR1 and CDR2 are LGHNA and YNFKEQ. CDR3 protein: CASSQRSGQGRDEQYF. The CDR3 nucleotides are TGTGCCAGCAGCCAAAGATCGGGACAGGGGCGGGACGAGCAGTACTTC.

The chain employs TRBV6-5 and TRBJ1-2; 10 positions agree with TRBD1. After removal of 4 bases from V and 7 bases from J, the junction contained 9 bases not matched to a gene. This CDR3 comprises 15 residues. Germline V gives CDR1 MNHEY, CDR2 SVGAGI. The CDR3 loop reads CASSSPGQGLRGYTF. The CDR3 DNA follows: TGTGCCAGCAGTTCCCCGGGACAGGGGTTGCGTGGCTACACCTTC.

This chain links TRBV6-1 with TRBJ1-6, with a weak D call TRBD1 (5 bases). V lost 10 bases and J 7 bases, leaving 14 bases between the germline ends. Germline V gene data show CDR1 as MNHNS and CDR2 as SASEGT. This CDR3 has 13 residues. The CDR3 DNA follows: TGTGCCACCGTCGGGGCTCTCAATTCACCCCTCCACTTT. Its protein is CATVGALNSPLHF.

The gene calls are TRBV4-2 and TRBJ1-2; unclear D gene. The germline V and J ends were trimmed by 2 bases and 1 base, with 14 bases remaining between them. The CDR3 loop spans 16 amino acids. Germline V CDR1 and CDR2: LGHNA, YNFKEQ. DNA for the CDR3: TGTGCCAGCAGCCAACGACCTCCTACAGTTAACTATGGCTACACCTTC. Encoded protein: CASSQRPPTVNYGYTF.

A few counts support this clone. The rearrangement uses TRBV2 and TRBJ1-1; D is ambiguous. Germline V gene sequence: CDR1 SNHLY, CDR2 FYNNEI. The CDR3 spans 12 residues. With 5 bases removed from V and 2 bases from J, the gap between germline ends came to 6 bases. The CDR3 region has the DNA TGTGCCAGCAGTCGTTCCAACACTGAAGCTTTCTTT. Translation: CASSRSNTEAFF.

CDR3 in amino acids: CASSWQTETEAFF. CDR3 nucleotides: TGTGCCAGCAGCTGGCAAACAGAGACTGAAGCTTTCTTT. This chain joins TRBV5-6 and TRBJ1-1; D remains ambiguous. Germline CDR1 reads SGHDT; CDR2 reads YYEEEE. The ends were cut back, 3 bases at V and 5 bases at J, with 11 bases in the middle. The CDR3 is 13 amino acids.